This T cell receptor (beta chain) was retrieved from a study of shared clonotypes between healthy human individuals. Trimming pared 2 bases from V and 4 bases from J, leaving 8 bases between. Germline V gene data show CDR1 as SGHNT and CDR2 as YYREEE (reference sequence). The CDR3 has 13 amino acids. Profiling relied on immunoSEQ multiplex PCR, and the TCRdb table lists in-frame clones only, not all of them. The sample lists a few hundred thousand clones, 60% to 70% occurring once. This clone was counted a few times. This chain uses TRBV5-4 with TRBJ2-3; TRBD2 is a possible D gene (6 bases). The specimen sequenced was memory CD4+ T cells sorted from blood. Subset described: CD45RA-negative fraction. This TCR came from a man in his thirties or forties in good health. The CDR3: CASSLSGSDTQYF. The CDR3 coding sequence is TGTGCCAGCAGCTTAAGCGGGTCAGATACGCAGTATTTT.